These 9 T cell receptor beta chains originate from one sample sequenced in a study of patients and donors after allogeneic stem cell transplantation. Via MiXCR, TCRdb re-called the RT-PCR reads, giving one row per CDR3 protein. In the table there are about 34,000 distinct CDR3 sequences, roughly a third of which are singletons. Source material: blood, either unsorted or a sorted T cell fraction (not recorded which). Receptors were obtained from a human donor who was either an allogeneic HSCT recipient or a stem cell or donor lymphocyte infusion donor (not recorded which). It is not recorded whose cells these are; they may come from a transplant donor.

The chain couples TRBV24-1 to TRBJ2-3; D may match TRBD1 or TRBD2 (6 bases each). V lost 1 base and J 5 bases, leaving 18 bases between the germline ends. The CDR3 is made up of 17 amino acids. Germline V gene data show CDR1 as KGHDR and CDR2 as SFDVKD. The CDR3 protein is CATSDLRTGGQGDTQYF. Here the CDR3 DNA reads TGTGCCACCAGTGATTTACGCACCGGGGGCCAGGGAGATACGCAGTATTTT.

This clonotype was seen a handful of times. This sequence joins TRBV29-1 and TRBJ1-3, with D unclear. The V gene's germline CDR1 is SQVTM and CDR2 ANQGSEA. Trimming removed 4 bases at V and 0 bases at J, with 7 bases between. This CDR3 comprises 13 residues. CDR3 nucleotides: TGCAGCGTTGCAGGAGCCTCTGGAAACACCATATATTTT. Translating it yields CSVAGASGNTIYF.

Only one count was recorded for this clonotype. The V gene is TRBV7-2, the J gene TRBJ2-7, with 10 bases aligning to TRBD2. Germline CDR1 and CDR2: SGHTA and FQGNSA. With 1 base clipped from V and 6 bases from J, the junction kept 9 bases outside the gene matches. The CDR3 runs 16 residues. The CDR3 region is CASSLDASGSSSEQYF. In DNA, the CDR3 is TGTGCCAGCAGCTTAGACGCTAGCGGGAGTTCTTCCGAGCAGTACTTC.

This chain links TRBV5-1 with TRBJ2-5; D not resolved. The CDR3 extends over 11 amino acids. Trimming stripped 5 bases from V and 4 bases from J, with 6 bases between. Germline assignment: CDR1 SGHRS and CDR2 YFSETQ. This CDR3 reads CASSRLETQYF. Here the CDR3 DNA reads TGCGCCAGCAGTAGGCTAGAGACCCAGTACTTC.

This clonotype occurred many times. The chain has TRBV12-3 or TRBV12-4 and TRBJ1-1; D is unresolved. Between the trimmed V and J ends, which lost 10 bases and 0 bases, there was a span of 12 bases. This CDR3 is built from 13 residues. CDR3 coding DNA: TGTGCCATCACTCAGTTGGTGAACACTGAAGCTTTCTTT. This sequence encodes CAITQLVNTEAFF.

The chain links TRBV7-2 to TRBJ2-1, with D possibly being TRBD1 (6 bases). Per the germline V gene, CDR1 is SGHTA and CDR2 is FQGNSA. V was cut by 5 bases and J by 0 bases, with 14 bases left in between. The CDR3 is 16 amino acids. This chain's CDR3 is CASSTGQRSSYNEQFF. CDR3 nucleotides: TGTGCCAGCAGCACCGGACAGAGAAGCTCCTACAATGAGCAGTTCTTC.

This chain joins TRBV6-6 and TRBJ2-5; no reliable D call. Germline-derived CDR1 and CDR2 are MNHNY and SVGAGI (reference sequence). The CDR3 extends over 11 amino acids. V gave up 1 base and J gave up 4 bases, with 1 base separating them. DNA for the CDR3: TGTGCCAGCAGTTACTTAGAGACCCAGTACTTC. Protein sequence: CASSYLETQYF.

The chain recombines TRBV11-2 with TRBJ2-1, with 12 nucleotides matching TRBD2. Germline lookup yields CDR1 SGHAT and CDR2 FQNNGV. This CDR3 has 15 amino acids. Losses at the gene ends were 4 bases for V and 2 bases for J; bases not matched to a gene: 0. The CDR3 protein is CASSWTSGAYNEQFF. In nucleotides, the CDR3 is TGTGCCAGCAGCTGGACTAGCGGGGCCTACAATGAGCAGTTCTTC.

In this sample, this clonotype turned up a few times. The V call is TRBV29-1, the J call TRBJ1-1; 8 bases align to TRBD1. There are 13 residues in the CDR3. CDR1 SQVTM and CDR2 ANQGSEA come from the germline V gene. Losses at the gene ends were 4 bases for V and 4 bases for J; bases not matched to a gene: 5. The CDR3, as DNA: TGCAGCGTTGGGGCACAGGGGGTCACTGAAGCTTTCTTT. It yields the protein CSVGAQGVTEAFF. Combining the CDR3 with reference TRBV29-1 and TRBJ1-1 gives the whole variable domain SAVISQKPSRDICQRGTSLTIQCQVDSQVTMMFWYRQQPGQSLTLIATANQGSEATYESGFVIDKFPISRPNLTFSTLTVSNMSPEDSSIYLCSVGAQGVTEAFFGQGTRLTVV.